This is a list of T cell receptor beta chains from one sample in a study of cytomegalovirus exposure and HLA in healthy donors. Sequencing was performed with immunoSEQ multiplex PCR; in TCRdb, only in-frame clones are kept and a portion is missing. The data hold fewer than 130,000 clones, with around three quarters observed a single time. The sequenced sample was PBMCs. These receptors originate from a man aged 50 or older in good health and CMV-seropositive. CDR3s include the opening cysteine and the closing phenylalanine or tryptophan. A D gene is named only where the DNA matches it firmly. A clone size is listed for some rows: how often the clone was seen (once, few, many), or a class if it is expanded.

V gene: TRBV27; CDR3 length: 14; J gene: TRBJ1-1; D gene: .; clone size: once; CDR3 protein: CASSSTTGYTEAFF; CDR3 DNA: TGTGCCAGCAGTTCGACAACAGGGTACACTGAAGCTTTCTTT
V gene: TRBV9; CDR3 length: 18; J gene: TRBJ2-2; D gene: TRBD2; clone size: .; CDR3 protein: CASSVVGTSVSGTGELFF; CDR3 DNA: TGTGCCAGCAGCGTAGTTGGGACTAGCGTTTCTGGCACCGGGGAGCTGTTTTTT
V gene: TRBV5-5; CDR3 length: 18; J gene: TRBJ1-2; D gene: .; clone size: .; CDR3 protein: CASSPQPRPQPGSYGYTF; CDR3 DNA: TGTGCCAGCAGCCCGCAACCGAGGCCGCAACCTGGAAGTTATGGCTACACCTTC
V gene: TRBV6-5; CDR3 length: 15; J gene: TRBJ2-2; D gene: .; clone size: once; CDR3 protein: CASSSFDSYTGELFF; CDR3 DNA: TGTGCCAGCAGTTCGTTTGACAGCTACACCGGGGAGCTGTTTTTT
V gene: TRBV14; CDR3 length: 16; J gene: TRBJ2-1; D gene: TRBD2; clone size: .; CDR3 protein: CASSRSGTSGRNEQFF; CDR3 DNA: TGTGCCAGCAGCCGATCCGGGACTAGCGGGAGAAATGAGCAGTTCTTC
V gene: TRBV28; CDR3 length: 11; J gene: TRBJ2-7; D gene: .; clone size: .; CDR3 protein: CASSLDRGQYF; CDR3 DNA: TGTGCCAGCAGTTTGGATCGGGGGCAGTACTTC
V gene: TRBV7-6; CDR3 length: 16; J gene: TRBJ1-3; D gene: TRBD1; clone size: .; CDR3 protein: CASSQSTGTGGNTIYF; CDR3 DNA: TGTGCCAGCAGCCAATCCACCGGGACAGGGGGAAACACCATATATTTT
V gene: TRBV14; CDR3 length: 14; J gene: TRBJ2-1; D gene: .; clone size: once; CDR3 protein: CASSQTISNNEQFF; CDR3 DNA: TGTGCCAGCAGCCAGACTATCTCGAACAATGAGCAGTTCTTC
V gene: TRBV5-1; CDR3 length: 16; J gene: TRBJ1-2; D gene: TRBD1; clone size: .; CDR3 protein: CASSLGVTGDNYGYTF; CDR3 DNA: TGCGCCAGCAGCTTGGGAGTAACAGGGGACAACTATGGCTACACCTTC
V gene: TRBV2; CDR3 length: 17; J gene: TRBJ2-1; D gene: TRBD2; clone size: .; CDR3 protein: CASRGEGTSGGYNEQFF; CDR3 DNA: TGTGCCAGCAGGGGGGAGGGGACTAGCGGGGGATACAATGAGCAGTTCTTC
V gene: TRBV5-1; CDR3 length: 14; J gene: TRBJ2-5; D gene: TRBD1; clone size: .; CDR3 protein: CASTRTGRQETQYF; CDR3 DNA: TGCGCCAGCACCAGGACAGGGCGTCAAGAGACCCAGTACTTC
V gene: TRBV28; CDR3 length: 14; J gene: TRBJ1-6; D gene: .; clone size: .; CDR3 protein: CASSLRSFNSPLHF; CDR3 DNA: TGTGCCAGCAGTCTACGGTCCTTTAATTCACCCCTCCACTTT
V gene: TRBV4-1; CDR3 length: 17; J gene: TRBJ2-1; D gene: TRBD1; clone size: few; CDR3 protein: CASSPHQGDGVGNEQFF; CDR3 DNA: TGCGCCAGCAGCCCCCATCAGGGGGATGGGGTGGGGAATGAGCAGTTCTTC
V gene: TRBV7-9; CDR3 length: 14; J gene: TRBJ2-1; D gene: .; clone size: .; CDR3 protein: CASSLSLAWNEQFF; CDR3 DNA: TGTGCCAGCAGCTTAAGTCTAGCGTGGAATGAGCAGTTCTTC
V gene: TRBV18; CDR3 length: 14; J gene: TRBJ2-3; D gene: .; clone size: .; CDR3 protein: CASSPAGSADTQYF; CDR3 DNA: TGTGCCAGCTCACCAGCTGGGAGCGCAGATACGCAGTATTTT
V gene: TRBV12-2; CDR3 length: 21; J gene: TRBJ2-1; D gene: .; clone size: .; CDR3 protein: CASRLAYLPPRPGQGAHEQFF; CDR3 DNA: TGTGCAAGTCGCTTAGCGTATCTACCGCCCCGGCCGGGACAGGGGGCGCATGAGCAGTTCTTC
V gene: TRBV5-1; CDR3 length: 13; J gene: TRBJ1-1; D gene: TRBD1; clone size: .; CDR3 protein: CASSLQGRTEAFF; CDR3 DNA: TGCGCCAGCAGCTTACAGGGGAGGACTGAAGCTTTCTTT
V gene: TRBV19; CDR3 length: 18; J gene: TRBJ2-1; D gene: TRBD2; clone size: .; CDR3 protein: CASTGYRGLAGVVDEQFF; CDR3 DNA: TGTGCCAGTACCGGATATCGGGGACTAGCGGGAGTTGTGGATGAGCAGTTCTTC
V gene: TRBV6-6; CDR3 length: 15; J gene: TRBJ1-4; D gene: TRBD1; clone size: .; CDR3 protein: CASSGTGEANEKLFF; CDR3 DNA: TGTGCCAGCAGTGGAACAGGGGAAGCTAATGAAAAACTGTTTTTT
V gene: TRBV5-5; CDR3 length: 14; J gene: TRBJ1-2; D gene: TRBD1; clone size: .; CDR3 protein: CASSFRDSSYGYTF; CDR3 DNA: TGTGCCAGCAGCTTCCGGGACAGCAGTTATGGCTACACCTTC
V gene: TRBV2; CDR3 length: 13; J gene: TRBJ1-1; D gene: TRBD1; clone size: .; CDR3 protein: CASSTGANTEAFF; CDR3 DNA: TGTGCCAGCTCGACAGGGGCCAACACTGAAGCTTTCTTT
V gene: TRBV4-1; CDR3 length: 14; J gene: TRBJ2-7; D gene: TRBD1; clone size: .; CDR3 protein: CASSQLDRGYEQYF; CDR3 DNA: TGCGCCAGCAGCCAGTTGGACAGGGGTTACGAGCAGTACTTC
V gene: TRBV5-1; CDR3 length: 16; J gene: TRBJ2-1; D gene: TRBD2; clone size: .; CDR3 protein: CASSAYSGGAEGEQFF; CDR3 DNA: TGCGCCAGCAGCGCTTATAGCGGGGGGGCGGAGGGTGAGCAGTTCTTC
V gene: TRBV5-1; CDR3 length: 17; J gene: TRBJ2-3; D gene: .; clone size: once; CDR3 protein: CASSLRGGALSTDTQYF; CDR3 DNA: TGCGCCAGCAGCTTGCGAGGGGGGGCCCTTAGCACAGATACGCAGTATTTT
V gene: TRBV5-1; CDR3 length: 14; J gene: TRBJ2-5; D gene: .; clone size: .; CDR3 protein: CASSLGTLQETQYF; CDR3 DNA: TGCGCCAGCAGCTTGGGGACTTTGCAGGAGACCCAGTACTTC
V gene: TRBV6-5; CDR3 length: 14; J gene: TRBJ2-4; D gene: .; clone size: few; CDR3 protein: CASSRSGSKNIQYF; CDR3 DNA: TGTGCCAGCAGCCGTAGCGGCTCCAAAAACATTCAGTACTTC